This T cell receptor beta chain was sequenced for a study of cytotoxic CD8 clonotypes in ibrutinib-treated CLL. TCR beta library input comprised roughly 1.9 micrograms of genomic DNA from cryopreserved PBMCs. Notes on this clone: Its ends do not fully match the called genes, so a read error is possible.

The length of the CDR3 is 18 residues. Looked up from germline, CDR1 is MDHEN and CDR2 is SYDVKM. The data were produced by immunoSEQ multiplex PCR, yet TCRdb's version contains in-frame clones alone and is incomplete. This table has roughly 200,000 clones, about four fifths appearing once. The sequence came from a human donor with chronic lymphocytic leukemia. V gene TRBV28 combines with J gene TRBJ1-5, with 11 bases fitting TRBD1. Here the sequenced sample was PBMCs, taken after 12 months of ibrutinib treatment. CDR3 in amino acids: CASTLPPDRGLGNQPQHF. CDR3 bases: TGTGCCAGCACTTTACCTCCGGACAGGGGGCTGGGCAATCAGCCCCAGCATTTT.